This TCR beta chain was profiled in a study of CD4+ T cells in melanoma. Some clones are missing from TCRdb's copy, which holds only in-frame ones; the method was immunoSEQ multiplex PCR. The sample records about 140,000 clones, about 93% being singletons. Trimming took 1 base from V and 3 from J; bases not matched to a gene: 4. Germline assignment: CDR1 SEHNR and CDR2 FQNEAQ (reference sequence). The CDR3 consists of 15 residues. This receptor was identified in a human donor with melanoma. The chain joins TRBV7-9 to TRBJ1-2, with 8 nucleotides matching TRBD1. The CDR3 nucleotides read TGTGCCAGCAGCTTAGTCAGGGGGCAAGACTATGGCTACACCTTC. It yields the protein CASSLVRGQDYGYTF.